The rows below give T cell receptor beta chains drawn from one sample of a study of T-cell memory formation after mild COVID-19. TCRdb used MiXCR to reprocess the 5' RACE reads, holding one entry per CDR3 protein. The sample consists of 350,000 to 500,000 distinct CDR3 sequences, more than 15% of them appearing once. Sequencing was done on a sample of PBMCs or a T cell subset sorted from them (not recorded which). The receptors here all came from a man aged 18 to 29 who had mild COVID-19 (a few samples of this study predate the infection). Cell type and time point are not known. CDR3s include the opening cysteine and the closing phenylalanine or tryptophan. Each record gives: V gene, clone size, D gene, J gene, CDR3 protein, CDR3 DNA. The D gene is left open where the match is weak. Rows give clone size only sometimes, using once, few, many, or a class for an expanded clone.

>TRBV28|few|.|TRBJ2-1
CASSSADTNEQFF
TGTGCCAGCAGTTCCGCCGACACCAATGAGCAGTTCTTC
>TRBV6-1|.|.|TRBJ1-2
CASSEAYYGYTF
TGTGCCAGCAGTGAAGCGTACTATGGCTACACCTTC
>TRBV4-3|few|.|TRBJ1-6
CASSQLGGNNSPLHF
TGCGCCAGCAGCCAGCTGGGGGGAAACAATTCACCCCTCCACTTT
>TRBV7-2|few|.|TRBJ2-2
CASSPRTVNTGELFF
TGTGCCAGCAGCCCCCGGACAGTGAACACCGGGGAGCTGTTTTTT
>TRBV4-2|few|TRBD1|TRBJ1-3
CASSRADRGNTIYF
TGTGCCAGCAGCCGAGCCGACAGGGGGAACACCATATATTTT
>TRBV4-1|.|TRBD2|TRBJ2-3
CASSPRTSGDLLLSTDTQYF
TGCGCCAGCAGCCCCCGGACTAGCGGGGACCTCCTCCTGAGCACAGATACGCAGTATTTT
>TRBV29-1|.|TRBD1|TRBJ1-2
CSVEPGQGAMSRGYTF
TGCAGCGTTGAACCCGGACAGGGGGCGATGTCCCGTGGCTACACCTTC
>TRBV29-1|many|TRBD1|TRBJ2-1
CSVQTGTGLRGSYNEQFF
TGCAGCGTCCAAACCGGGACAGGGTTACGTGGGTCCTACAATGAGCAGTTCTTC
>TRBV5-6|many|.|TRBJ1-2
CASINQKRGRGFYGYTF
TGTGCCAGCATCAACCAAAAGAGAGGGCGTGGGTTCTATGGCTACACCTTC
>TRBV2|few|.|TRBJ2-1
CASREGDYNEQFF
TGTGCCAGCAGGGAGGGGGACTACAATGAGCAGTTCTTC
>TRBV20-1|.|TRBD1|TRBJ2-7
CSAPGTGSYEQYF
TGCAGTGCGCCCGGGACAGGGTCCTACGAGCAGTACTTC
>TRBV6-1|.|TRBD1|TRBJ1-5
CASRPQGQSNQPQHF
TGTGCCAGCAGGCCCCAGGGACAGAGCAATCAGCCCCAGCATTTT
>TRBV28|.|TRBD2|TRBJ2-1
CASSPYPSGGRVNEQFF
TGTGCCAGCAGTCCCTACCCTAGCGGGGGGAGGGTAAATGAGCAGTTCTTC
>TRBV10-3|few|.|TRBJ1-5
CAISAEGQPQHF
TGTGCCATCAGTGCCGAGGGTCAGCCCCAGCATTTT
>TRBV6-5|many|.|TRBJ1-1
CASSWGERGEAFF
TGTGCCAGCAGCTGGGGTGAACGGGGGGAAGCTTTCTTT
>TRBV2|.|.|TRBJ2-7
CASSGSGPGSGPRASYEQYF
TGTGCCAGCAGTGGTTCCGGACCGGGTTCGGGACCCAGGGCCTCCTACGAGCAGTACTTC
>TRBV4-1|many|.|TRBJ2-7
CASSQDPGYIYEQYF
TGCGCCAGCAGCCAAGATCCGGGCTACATATACGAGCAGTACTTC
>TRBV5-1|.|.|TRBJ2-7
CASSAAREQYF
TGCGCCAGCAGCGCAGCGAGGGAGCAGTACTTC
>TRBV3-1|.|.|TRBJ2-7
CAAAGGGGEYEQYF
TGTGCCGCCGCGGGAGGAGGGGGCGAGTACGAGCAGTACTTC
>TRBV10-3|once|TRBD1|TRBJ2-5
CAISWDSQETQYF
TGTGCCATCAGTTGGGACAGCCAAGAGACCCAGTACTTC
>TRBV14|.|TRBD1|TRBJ2-3
CASSLFGQELTDTQYF
TGTGCCAGCAGCCTCTTCGGACAGGAGCTCACAGATACGCAGTATTTT
>TRBV5-1|few|.|TRBJ1-3
CASSLEVPTSGNTIYF
TGCGCCAGCAGCTTGGAAGTCCCCACCTCTGGAAACACCATATATTTT
>TRBV20-1|.|.|TRBJ1-4
CSASPGSTNEKLFF
TGCAGTGCTAGCCCGGGGTCAACTAATGAAAAACTGTTTTTT
>TRBV3-1|.|TRBD2|TRBJ2-3
CASSQEGFLAESEDTQYF
TGTGCCAGCAGCCAAGAGGGTTTCCTAGCGGAATCCGAGGATACGCAGTATTTT
>TRBV11-3|few|.|TRBJ2-2
CASSSTDRNTGELFF
TGTGCCAGCAGCTCTACTGACAGAAACACCGGGGAGCTGTTTTTT
>TRBV7-6|.|TRBD2|TRBJ2-1
CASSTHPRGAGGDRYEQFF
TGTGCCAGCAGCACGCACCCTCGGGGAGCGGGGGGGGACCGGTATGAGCAGTTCTTC
>TRBV7-3|.|.|TRBJ2-3
CASSSPQTDTQYF
TGTGCCAGCAGCTCGCCCCAAACAGATACGCAGTATTTT
>TRBV24-1|.|.|TRBJ1-6
CATSALADSPLHF
TGTGCCACCAGTGCCTTAGCGGATTCACCCCTCCACTTT
>TRBV6-2/TRBV6-3|once|.|TRBJ1-5
CASGFQQHQHF
TGTGCCAGCGGCTTCCAGCAGCACCAGCATTTT
>TRBV7-2|few|TRBD2|TRBJ2-3
CASSRGLAYTDTQYF
TGTGCCAGCAGCCGCGGACTAGCGTACACAGATACGCAGTATTTT
>TRBV24-1|.|.|TRBJ2-5
CATSETEEETQYF
TGTGCCACCAGTGAGACAGAAGAAGAGACCCAGTACTTC
>TRBV9|.|TRBD2|TRBJ2-2
CASSPPRGGVGELFF
TGTGCCAGCAGCCCACCCCGGGGGGGCGTCGGGGAGCTGTTTTTT
>TRBV3-1|few|.|TRBJ1-2
CASSQVKAGYTF
TGTGCCAGCAGCCAAGTGAAAGCAGGCTACACCTTC
>TRBV27|many|.|TRBJ1-4
CASSQVGGKLFF
TGTGCCAGCAGTCAAGTCGGGGGAAAACTGTTTTTT
>TRBV5-1|few|.|TRBJ2-3
CASSPLPGGRLDTQYF
TGCGCCAGCAGCCCTCTCCCGGGGGGCCGCTTAGATACGCAGTATTTT
>TRBV27|.|.|TRBJ2-2
CASSTRPGGELFF
TGTGCCAGCAGTACGAGGCCGGGCGGGGAGCTGTTTTTT
>TRBV12-3/TRBV12-4|few|.|TRBJ2-2
CASLGRGTGELFF
TGTGCCAGCTTAGGCCGAGGCACCGGGGAGCTGTTTTTT
>TRBV4-2|many|TRBD1|TRBJ2-7
CASSPGQGDYEQYF
TGTGCCAGCAGCCCCGGACAGGGAGACTACGAGCAGTACTTC
>TRBV3-1|.|.|TRBJ1-3
CASSQSLISGNTIYF
TGTGCCAGCAGCCAATCTCTGATCTCTGGAAACACCATATATTTT
>TRBV11-2|.|.|TRBJ1-1
CASRAHLQGTEAFF
TGTGCCAGCAGGGCTCATCTCCAGGGTACTGAAGCTTTCTTT
>TRBV20-1|.|TRBD1|TRBJ2-3
CSAQRGPDTQYF
TGCAGTGCTCAGAGGGGGCCAGATACGCAGTATTTT
>TRBV12-3/TRBV12-4|.|.|TRBJ2-3
CASGTRPSTDTQYF
TGTGCCAGCGGAACCCGACCAAGCACAGATACGCAGTATTTT
>TRBV30|few|.|TRBJ2-3
CAWSVLAVPDTQYF
TGTGCCTGGAGTGTATTAGCGGTCCCAGATACGCAGTATTTT
>TRBV12-3/TRBV12-4|few|TRBD1|TRBJ1-1
CASRQGQLNTEAFF
TGTGCCAGCAGACAGGGACAGTTGAACACTGAAGCTTTCTTT
>TRBV12-3/TRBV12-4|few|.|TRBJ1-2
CASSPGTHYGYTF
TGTGCCAGCAGTCCGGGGACCCACTATGGCTACACCTTC
>TRBV24-1|.|.|TRBJ2-5
CATSDSGRRETQYF
TGTGCCACCAGTGATTCAGGACGCCGGGAGACCCAGTACTTC
>TRBV19|.|.|TRBJ1-1
CASSWTGIVEAFF
TGTGCCAGTAGCTGGACGGGGATAGTTGAAGCTTTCTTT